A single sample is the source of the 30 T cell receptor beta chains below, sequenced in a study of cytomegalovirus exposure and HLA in healthy donors. In the PCR, 60 Vbeta and 13 Jbeta primers were used. Measured with immunoSEQ multiplex PCR; TCRdb has only the in-frame clones, and not every one. The top ten clones hold roughly 4.8% of a sample with approximately 94,000 clones, 60% to 85% of them seen once. The specimen sequenced was PBMCs. Receptors were obtained from a man aged 30 to 39 in good health and CMV-seropositive.

Regarding this clone: This same CDR3 is encoded by further DNA sequences in the sample. The chain joins TRBV7-9 to TRBJ2-5; 8 bases line up with TRBD2. The CDR3 covers 13 residues. Germline V lookup: CDR1 SEHNR, CDR2 FQNEAQ (reference sequence). V lost 3 bases to trimming and J lost 5 bases; unmatched junction nucleotides: 2. DNA of the CDR3: TGTGCCAGCAGCTTGGGACTAGAGGAGACCCAGTACTTC. This translates into CASSLGLEETQYF.

This rearrangement joins TRBV28 to TRBJ2-7, with a tentative D call TRBD2 (6 bases). The CDR3 extends over 14 amino acids. Germline lookup yields CDR1 MDHEN and CDR2 SYDVKM. Trimming took off 5 bases at V and 9 bases at J, with 20 bases between the two ends. CDR3: CASSAGLSPGGQYF. The CDR3 coding sequence is TGTGCCAGCAGTGCTGGACTGTCACCCGGGGGGCAGTACTTC. Combining the CDR3 with reference TRBV28 and TRBJ2-7 gives the whole variable domain DVKVTQSSRYLVKRTGEKVFLECVQDMDHENMFWYRQDPGLGLRLIYFSYDVKMKEKGDIPEGYSVSREKKERFSLILESASTNQTSMYLCASSAGLSPGGQYFGPGTRLTVT.

The chain carries TRBV6-1 and TRBJ2-2; D ambiguous. Germline CDR1 MNHNS, CDR2 SASEGT. V was pared by 1 base and J by 5 bases, with 5 bases between. This CDR3 has 13 residues. CDR3 sequence reads: CASSEVPTGELFF. In DNA form, the CDR3 reads TGTGCCAGCAGTGAAGTCCCAACCGGGGAGCTGTTTTTT.

This clone has a handful of counts. The chain links TRBV11-2 to TRBJ1-2, with a tentative D call TRBD1 (6 bases). The CDR3 runs 14 residues. V dropped 1 base and J dropped 8 bases, with 14 bases sitting between them. Germline CDR1 is SGHAT and CDR2 is FQNNGV. CDR3 region: CASSLVSRGSGYTF. CDR3 DNA sequence: TGTGCCAGCAGCTTAGTCTCCAGGGGTTCGGGCTACACCTTC.

With respect to this clone: The same CDR3 is also encoded by other DNA sequences in this sample. CDR3 region: CASSLVGVGHNSPLHF. The CDR3 bases are TGCGCCAGCAGCTTGGTCGGAGTCGGCCATAATTCACCCCTCCACTTT. The rearrangement joins TRBV5-1 to TRBJ1-6; D not resolved. The CDR3 spans 16 residues. Germline CDR1 reads SGHRS; CDR2 reads YFSETQ. V gave up 0 bases and J gave up 5 bases, with 12 bases separating them.

In this sample, this clone turned up a few times. The identical CDR3 is also encoded by other nucleotide sequences in the sample. This chain joins TRBV27 and TRBJ2-1; no clear D gene. CDR3 length equals 13 residues. Trimming took off 6 bases at V and 0 bases at J, with 6 bases between the two ends. Germline CDR1 and CDR2: MNHEY and SMNVEV (reference sequence). Written as DNA, the CDR3 is TGTGCCAGCAGCTCTAGCTCCTACAATGAGCAGTTCTTC. Translating gives CASSSSSYNEQFF.

The chain employs TRBV19 and TRBJ2-3, with D possibly TRBD2 on 7 matching bases. This CDR3 spans 14 amino acids. Trimming pared 2 bases from V and 5 bases from J, leaving 11 bases between. Germline V gene data show CDR1 as LNHDA and CDR2 as SQIVND (reference sequence). CDR3 residues: CASSIRGTKDTQYF. As DNA, the CDR3 is TGTGCCAGTAGTATAAGGGGGACTAAAGATACGCAGTATTTT.

The chain employs TRBV18 and TRBJ1-1; no clear D gene. The CDR3 has 13 residues. V lost 6 bases to trimming and J lost 6 bases, with 14 bases between them. Germline CDR1 is KGHSH and CDR2 is LQKENI. The CDR3: CASSENQDSEAFF. As DNA, the CDR3 is TGTGCCAGCTCGGAGAACCAGGACTCTGAAGCTTTCTTT.

The V call is TRBV13, the J call TRBJ2-2, with TRBD2 matching 8 bases. V trimming: 3 bases; J trimming: 6 bases; junction bases outside the gene matches: 6. The CDR3 has 15 amino acids. Germline assignment: CDR1 PRHDT and CDR2 FYEKMQ (reference sequence). CDR3 region: CASSFRSGSSGELFF. DNA for the CDR3: TGTGCCAGCAGCTTTAGAAGCGGGAGTTCCGGGGAGCTGTTTTTT.

The chain recombines TRBV7-2 with TRBJ2-1, with 11 bases identical to TRBD2. The junction had 12 bases not matched to a gene; V was cut back by 5 bases and J by 9 bases. The CDR3 extends over 16 amino acids. Germline V gives CDR1 SGHTA, CDR2 FQGNSA. CDR3 DNA: TGTGCCAGCAGCCCTCAGTGGGCTAGCGGGAGGATTGAGCAGTTCTTC. Protein: CASSPQWASGRIEQFF.

The J gene is TRBJ2-5, the V gene TRBV11-2; perhaps TRBD2 as D (5 bases). Trimming stripped 5 bases from V and 4 bases from J, with 17 bases between. The germline V gene has CDR1 SGHAT and CDR2 FQNNGV. The CDR3 covers 15 residues. CDR3: CASSPPLERRETQYF. DNA of the CDR3: TGTGCCAGCAGCCCCCCGCTCGAGCGGCGAGAGACCCAGTACTTC.

The CDR3 here is CASSEERFASPALRADTQYF. DNA of the CDR3: TGTGCCAGCAGTGAAGAGAGATTCGCAAGCCCCGCCCTCAGGGCAGATACGCAGTATTTT. This chain joins TRBV2 and TRBJ2-3; tentative D call: TRBD1 (5 bases). CDR1 SNHLY and CDR2 FYNNEI come from the germline V gene. The CDR3 has 20 residues. With 1 base removed from V and 4 bases from J, the gap between germline ends came to 27 bases.

Only a few counts were recorded for this clone. The rearrangement links TRBV28 to TRBJ1-1; D might be TRBD1 (5 bases). V was cut by 5 bases and J by 0 bases, with 16 bases left in between. This CDR3 has 16 residues. CDR1 and CDR2 from the germline V gene are MDHEN and SYDVKM. The CDR3 DNA sequence: TGTGCCAGCAGTCCCCGGAGGGGCCGGGTGAACACTGAAGCTTTCTTT. It translates to CASSPRRGRVNTEAFF. The full variable domain, completed using reference TRBV28 and TRBJ1-1, is DVKVTQSSRYLVKRTGEKVFLECVQDMDHENMFWYRQDPGLGLRLIYFSYDVKMKEKGDIPEGYSVSREKKERFSLILESASTNQTSMYLCASSPRRGRVNTEAFFGQGTRLTVV.

In this sample, this clone turned up once. This chain links TRBV9 with TRBJ2-1; 9 nucleotides align to TRBD2. The CDR3 runs 16 residues. V shed 4 bases, J shed 2 bases, and the junction held 7 bases outside the gene matches. CDR1 is SGDLS and CDR2 is YYNGEE in the germline V gene. The CDR3 here is CASSPVSGSAYNEQFF. CDR3 sequence (DNA): TGTGCCAGCAGCCCAGTTAGCGGGAGTGCCTACAATGAGCAGTTCTTC.

The chain has TRBV19 and TRBJ2-5, with 11 bases that match TRBD1. The J segment lost 5 bases and the V segment lost 5 bases, leaving 4 bases of the junction unmatched. The CDR3 length is 14 residues. In germline, CDR1 is LNHDA, CDR2 SQIVND (reference sequence). DNA for the CDR3: TGTGCCAGTAGTTTGGACAGGGGGCGTGAGACCCAGTACTTC. Protein sequence: CASSLDRGRETQYF.

The chain links TRBV4-1 to TRBJ1-6; the D gene is possibly TRBD1 (6 bases). Trimming left V 0 bases short and J 5 bases short, with 20 bases between. CDR3 length: 19 amino acids. Germline assignment: CDR1 MGHRA and CDR2 YSYEKL. The CDR3 DNA sequence: TGCGCCAGCAGCCAAGATCGGGGGGGGGCGAGGGGTAATAATTCACCCCTCCACTTT. Amino acid sequence: CASSQDRGGARGNNSPLHF.

This clone was observed a few times. The CDR3 bases are TGCGCCAGCAGGCTAAGCCGGACAGGGACGCCGAACACCGGGGAGCTGTTTTTT. The encoded protein is CASRLSRTGTPNTGELFF. The genes are TRBV5-1 and TRBJ2-2; 8 bases line up with TRBD1. In germline, CDR1 is SGHRS, CDR2 YFSETQ. This CDR3 has 18 amino acids. V shed 5 bases and J 0 bases; nucleotides not matched to a gene: 12. The full variable domain, completed using reference TRBV5-1 and TRBJ2-2, is KAGVTQTPRYLIKTRGQQVTLSCSPISGHRSVSWYQQTPGQGLQFLFEYFSETQRNKGNFPGRFSGRQFSNSRSEMNVSTLELGDSALYLCASRLSRTGTPNTGELFFGEGSRLTVL.

This clone has more than one count but fewer than ten. The rearrangement uses TRBV9 and TRBJ1-1; D is unclear. This CDR3 is 11 amino acids long. Between the trimmed V and J ends, which lost 1 base and 8 bases, there was a span of 6 bases. Germline assignment: CDR1 SGDLS and CDR2 YYNGEE. The CDR3 here is CASSVTEEAFF. For the CDR3, the DNA is TGTGCCAGCAGCGTAACAGAGGAAGCTTTCTTT.

This chain joins TRBV5-4 and TRBJ2-4, with 12 positions matching TRBD1. The V segment lost 2 bases and the J segment 9 bases; nucleotides outside the gene matches: 9. CDR3 length: 16 amino acids. Germline loops: CDR1 SGHNT, CDR2 YYREEE (reference sequence). The CDR3 sequence is CASSLTSGTGGGIQYF. CDR3 sequence (DNA): TGTGCCAGCAGCTTAACTTCCGGGACAGGGGGCGGCATTCAGTACTTC.

The chain recombines TRBV18 with TRBJ1-2; TRBD1 aligns across 9 bases. CDR3 length: 14 amino acids. CDR1 and CDR2 (germline): KGHSH, LQKENI. The V segment lost 0 bases and the J segment 9 bases; nucleotides outside the gene matches: 5. The CDR3 region is CASSPPWDRARYTF. CDR3 DNA: TGTGCCAGCTCACCACCATGGGACAGGGCCCGCTACACCTTC.

The J gene is TRBJ1-5, the V gene TRBV21-1; the table names TRBD1, a call not compared with the DNA. TRBV21-1 is recorded as a pseudogene. The CDR3 spans 18 residues. CDR3: CASSPKMIGAIIGQPQHF. In DNA, the CDR3 is TGTGCCAGCAGCCCTAAGATGATAGGGGCCATCATTGGGCAGCCCCAGCATTTT.

V and J are TRBV6-6 and TRBJ1-2, with TRBD1 matching 9 bases. Per the germline V gene, CDR1 is MNHNY and CDR2 is SVGAGI (reference sequence). CDR3 length equals 15 residues. V was clipped by 5 bases and J by 3 bases; unmatched bases: 7. CDR3 residues: CASSSGQGSYYGYTF. Here the CDR3 DNA reads TGTGCCAGCAGTAGCGGACAGGGGAGTTACTATGGCTACACCTTC.

V and J are TRBV7-3 and TRBJ1-1; 8 nucleotides agree with TRBD1. Unmatched junction bases numbered 9, after V lost 5 bases and J lost 7 bases. CDR1 SGHTA and CDR2 FQGTGA come from the germline V gene. The CDR3 length is 14 residues. CDR3 DNA: TGTGCCAGCAGCCACTTAGGGACAGGTTTTGAAGCTTTCTTT. This translates into CASSHLGTGFEAFF.

The rearrangement links TRBV6-4 to TRBJ2-2, with D perhaps TRBD1 (6 bases). Germline CDR1 reads MRHNA; CDR2 reads SNTAGT. The CDR3 is made up of 17 amino acids. V lost 9 bases and J lost 0, with 20 bases in between. CDR3 DNA sequence: TGTGCCAGGCTGGACAGCAACACAACCTCGAACACCGGGGAGCTGTTTTTT. Its protein product is CARLDSNTTSNTGELFF.

The V gene is TRBV9, the J gene TRBJ1-5; D perhaps matches TRBD1 (5 bases). The V and J ends lost 6 bases and 2 bases respectively, with 12 bases between them. There are 14 residues in the CDR3. Germline V gene data show CDR1 as SGDLS and CDR2 as YYNGEE. The CDR3 loop is CASNGGGRNQPQHF. CDR3 in DNA: TGTGCCAGCAACGGGGGGGGTCGCAATCAGCCCCAGCATTTT.

This chain links TRBV5-6 with TRBJ2-5; 7 bases map to TRBD2. The CDR3 runs 16 residues. Per the germline V gene, CDR1 is SGHDT and CDR2 is YYEEEE. J gave up 3 bases and V 3 bases, and 11 bases lay outside the gene matches. CDR3 DNA sequence: TGTGCCAGCAGCTCCTGGGCCGGGGGGATAAAAGAGACCCAGTACTTC. This encodes CASSSWAGGIKETQYF.

This rearrangement joins TRBV2 to TRBJ1-1; D is possibly TRBD1 (6 bases). V dropped 4 bases and J dropped 3 bases, with 12 bases sitting between them. The CDR3 loop spans 14 amino acids. The germline gives CDR1 SNHLY, CDR2 FYNNEI. CDR3: CASSGGGRYTEAFF. CDR3 DNA: TGTGCCAGCAGTGGGGGGGGCCGCTACACTGAAGCTTTCTTT.

The rearrangement links TRBV12-5 to TRBJ1-3; D may be TRBD1 (5 bases). The V and J ends lost 7 bases and 2 bases respectively, with 9 bases between them. Germline V gene lookup returns CDR1 LGHNT and CDR2 FRNRAP. The CDR3 has 13 residues. For the CDR3, the DNA is TGTGCTAGTGAGGGGCGGACTGGAAACACCATATATTTT. The encoded protein is CASEGRTGNTIYF.

The rearrangement uses TRBV28 and TRBJ1-5, with 8 nucleotides matching TRBD1. J gave up 1 base and V 4 bases, and 0 bases lay outside the gene matches. The CDR3 loop spans 14 amino acids. CDR1 and CDR2 (germline): MDHEN, SYDVKM. The CDR3 DNA reads TGTGCCAGCAGTTCAGGGGGCAGCAATCAGCCCCAGCATTTT. Translating it yields CASSSGGSNQPQHF.

This clone was picked up a small number of times. The chain links TRBV9 to TRBJ2-5; 9 positions agree with TRBD2. The length of the CDR3 is 17 residues. Trimming at V came to 0 bases and at J to 4 bases, leaving 10 bases not matched to a gene. Germline CDR1 SGDLS, CDR2 YYNGEE. For the CDR3, the DNA is TGTGCCAGCAGCGTAGGCGGGACTAGCAGATTGGTAGAGACCCAGTACTTC. Translated, it gives CASSVGGTSRLVETQYF.